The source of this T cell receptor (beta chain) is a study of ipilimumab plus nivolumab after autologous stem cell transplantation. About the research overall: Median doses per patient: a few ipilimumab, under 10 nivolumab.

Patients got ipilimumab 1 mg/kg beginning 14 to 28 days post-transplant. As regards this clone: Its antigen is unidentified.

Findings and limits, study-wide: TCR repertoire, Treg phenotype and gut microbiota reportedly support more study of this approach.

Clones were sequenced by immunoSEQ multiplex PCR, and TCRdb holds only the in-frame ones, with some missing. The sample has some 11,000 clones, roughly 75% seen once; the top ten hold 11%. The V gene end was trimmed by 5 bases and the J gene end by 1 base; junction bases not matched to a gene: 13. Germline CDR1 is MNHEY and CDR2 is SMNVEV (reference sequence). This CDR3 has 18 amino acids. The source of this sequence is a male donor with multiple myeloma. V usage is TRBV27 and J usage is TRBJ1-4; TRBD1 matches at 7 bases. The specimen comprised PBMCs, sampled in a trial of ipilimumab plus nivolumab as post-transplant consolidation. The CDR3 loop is CASSTQTGRKGTNEKLFF. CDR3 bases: TGTGCCAGCAGTACGCAGACAGGGAGGAAAGGAACTAATGAAAAACTGTTTTTT.